This record concerns one TCR beta chain sequence. Its antigen remains unknown. This record belongs to a study of T cell responses to AZD1222 COVID-19 vaccine. Study information: Pooling covered second doses at about 4 or about 12 weeks.

Assay used: immunoSEQ multiplex PCR; TCRdb lists only in-frame clones, some missing. The sample consists of under 200,000 clones, 94% of them appearing once. Study outcomes and limitations: Unmutated variant regions are reportedly targeted by nearly half of spike-specific TCRs. Clonal diversity may have been underestimated, and the donors were mostly white British, with more females than males.

This CDR3 region has 12 residues. From germline, CDR1 is SGHTA and CDR2 FQGTGA. V was trimmed by 2 bases and J by 4 bases, leaving 5 bases between them. Material: peripheral blood, obtained on day 0 of AZD1222 vaccination. This chain joins TRBV7-3 and TRBJ1-1; D uncertain. The clonotype originates from an adult in good health. The chain's CDR3 is CASSLGSTEAFF. CDR3 nucleotides: TGTGCCAGCAGCTTAGGGAGCACTGAAGCTTTCTTT.